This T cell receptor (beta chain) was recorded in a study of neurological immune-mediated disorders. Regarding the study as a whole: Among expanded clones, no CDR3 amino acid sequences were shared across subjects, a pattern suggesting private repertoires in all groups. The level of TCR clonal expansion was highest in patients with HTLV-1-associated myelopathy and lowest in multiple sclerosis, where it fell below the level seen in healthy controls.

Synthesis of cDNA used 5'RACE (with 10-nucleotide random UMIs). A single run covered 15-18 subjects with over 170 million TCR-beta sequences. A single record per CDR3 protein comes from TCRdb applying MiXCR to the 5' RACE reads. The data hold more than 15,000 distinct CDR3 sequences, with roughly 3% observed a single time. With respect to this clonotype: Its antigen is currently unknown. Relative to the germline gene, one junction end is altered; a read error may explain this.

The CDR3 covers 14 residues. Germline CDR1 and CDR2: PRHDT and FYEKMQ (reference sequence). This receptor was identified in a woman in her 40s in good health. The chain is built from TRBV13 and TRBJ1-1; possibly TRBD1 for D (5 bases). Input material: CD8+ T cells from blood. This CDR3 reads CVSSPTGRSTEAFF. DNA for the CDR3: TGTGTCAGCAGCCCCACAGGCCGTAGCACTGAAGCTTTCTTT.